This T cell receptor beta chain was sequenced during a study of blood T cells in healthy people across ages. Alongside a J-beta primer mix, a sample-barcoded 5' primer served in a second PCR lasting about 7 to 12 cycles. Carrying 12 random nucleotides, a template-switch adaptor labeled each individual cDNA molecule. One entry per CDR3 protein results from TCRdb running MiXCR on the 5' RACE reads. The sample has roughly 1,300,000 distinct CDR3 sequences; approximately 59% are singletons. The donors, all healthy, were Caucasians living in Russia, aged about 6 to 95. Total RNA extraction produced at least 5.5 micrograms (per sample) for the study. The CDR3 runs 12 residues. The germline gives CDR1 DFQATT, CDR2 SNEGSKA (reference sequence). Trimming took off 5 bases at V and 3 bases at J, with 10 bases between the two ends.

Sequenced material: blood. This sequence was found in a young man in good health. J is TRBJ1-2 and V is TRBV20-1, with a weak D call TRBD1 (5 bases). CDR3 sequence reads: CSAVGRDYGYTF. In DNA form, the CDR3 reads TGCAGTGCTGTGGGCAGGGACTATGGCTACACCTTC.